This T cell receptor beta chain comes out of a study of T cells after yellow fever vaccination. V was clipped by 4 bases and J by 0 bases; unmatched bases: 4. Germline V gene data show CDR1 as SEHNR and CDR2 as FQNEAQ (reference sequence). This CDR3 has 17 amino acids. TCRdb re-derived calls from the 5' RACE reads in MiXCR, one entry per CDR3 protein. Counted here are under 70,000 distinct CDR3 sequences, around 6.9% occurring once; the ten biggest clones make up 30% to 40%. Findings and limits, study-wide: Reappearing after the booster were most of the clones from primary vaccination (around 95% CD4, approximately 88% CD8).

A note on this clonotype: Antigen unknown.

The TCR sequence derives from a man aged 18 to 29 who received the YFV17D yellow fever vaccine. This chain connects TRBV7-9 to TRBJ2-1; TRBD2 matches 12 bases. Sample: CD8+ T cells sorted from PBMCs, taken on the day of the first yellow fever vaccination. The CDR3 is CASSSGLAGSSYNEQFF. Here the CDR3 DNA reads TGTGCCAGCAGCTCAGGACTAGCGGGGAGCTCCTACAATGAGCAGTTCTTC.